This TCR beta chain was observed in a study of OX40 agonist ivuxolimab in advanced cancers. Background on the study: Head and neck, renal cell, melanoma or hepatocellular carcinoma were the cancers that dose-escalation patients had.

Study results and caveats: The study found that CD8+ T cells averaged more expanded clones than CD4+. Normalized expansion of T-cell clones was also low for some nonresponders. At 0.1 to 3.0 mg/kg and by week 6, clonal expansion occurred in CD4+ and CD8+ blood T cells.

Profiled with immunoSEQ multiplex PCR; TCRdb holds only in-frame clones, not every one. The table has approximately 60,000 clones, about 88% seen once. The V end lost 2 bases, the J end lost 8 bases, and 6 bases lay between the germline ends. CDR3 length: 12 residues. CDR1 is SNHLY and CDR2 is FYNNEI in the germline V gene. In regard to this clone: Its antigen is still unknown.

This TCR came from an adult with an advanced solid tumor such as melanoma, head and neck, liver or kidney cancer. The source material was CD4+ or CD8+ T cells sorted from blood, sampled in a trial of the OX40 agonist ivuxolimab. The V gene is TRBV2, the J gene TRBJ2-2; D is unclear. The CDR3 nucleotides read TGTGCCAGCAGTGAAAGCCTTGGGGAGCTGTTTTTT. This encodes CASSESLGELFF.